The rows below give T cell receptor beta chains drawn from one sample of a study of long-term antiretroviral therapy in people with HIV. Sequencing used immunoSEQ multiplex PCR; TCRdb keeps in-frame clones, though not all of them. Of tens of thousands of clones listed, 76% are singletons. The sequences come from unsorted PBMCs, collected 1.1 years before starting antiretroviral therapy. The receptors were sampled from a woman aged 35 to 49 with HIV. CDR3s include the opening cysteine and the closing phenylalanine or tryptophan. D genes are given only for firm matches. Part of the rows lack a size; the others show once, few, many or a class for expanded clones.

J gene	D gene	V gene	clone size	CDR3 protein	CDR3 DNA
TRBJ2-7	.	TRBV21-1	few	CASSKAGLAGAYEQYF	TGTGCCAGCAGCAAAGCTGGACTAGCGGGAGCCTACGAGCAGTACTTC
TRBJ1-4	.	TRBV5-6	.	CASSGLAREKLFF	TGTGCCAGCAGCGGCCTTGCTCGGGAAAAACTGTTTTTT
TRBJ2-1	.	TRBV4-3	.	CASSHGGGYEQFF	TGCGCCAGCAGCCACGGAGGGGGCTATGAGCAGTTCTTC
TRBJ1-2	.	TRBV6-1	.	CASSGGNRGDYGYTF	TGTGCCAGCAGTGGAGGCAACCGGGGGGACTATGGCTACACCTTC
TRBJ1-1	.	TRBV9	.	CASSVTEMNTEAFF	TGTGCCAGCAGCGTAACAGAAATGAACACTGAAGCTTTCTTT
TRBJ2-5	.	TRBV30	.	CAWNSGTVQETQYF	TGTGCCTGGAATAGCGGGACAGTGCAAGAGACCCAGTACTTC
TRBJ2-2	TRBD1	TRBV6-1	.	CASSAFDRGSTGELFF	TGTGCCAGCAGTGCCTTCGACAGGGGATCCACCGGGGAGCTGTTTTTT
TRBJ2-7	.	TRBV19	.	CASSNRLVGEQYF	TGTGCCAGTAGTAACAGACTAGTGGGCGAGCAGTACTTC
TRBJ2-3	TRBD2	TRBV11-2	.	CASSARTSGGSTDTQYF	TGTGCCAGCAGCGCCCGGACTAGCGGGGGGAGCACAGATACGCAGTATTTT
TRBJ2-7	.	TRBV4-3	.	CASSQDWGVEQYF	TGCGCCAGCAGCCAAGATTGGGGGGTCGAGCAGTACTTC
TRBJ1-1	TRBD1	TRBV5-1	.	CASSLDRGGTEAFF	TGCGCCAGCAGCTTAGACAGGGGGGGGACTGAAGCTTTCTTT
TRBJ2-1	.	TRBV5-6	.	CASSLGMGTRNEQFF	TGTGCCAGCAGCTTGGGGATGGGGACTCGCAATGAGCAGTTCTTC
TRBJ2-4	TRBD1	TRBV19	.	CASSHHTPDRGKNIQYF	TGTGCCAGTAGCCATCATACCCCGGACAGGGGGAAAAACATTCAGTACTTC
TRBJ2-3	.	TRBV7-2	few	CASSSLRGGSTDTQYF	TGTGCCAGCAGCTCCCTCCGCGGGGGCTCCACAGATACGCAGTATTTT
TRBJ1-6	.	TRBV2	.	CASSAELIGAYNSPLHF	TGTGCCAGCTCGGCCGAGTTGATTGGGGCCTATAATTCACCCCTCCACTTT
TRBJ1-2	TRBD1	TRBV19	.	CASSAYDRENGYTF	TGTGCCAGTAGTGCCTACGACAGGGAAAATGGCTACACCTTC
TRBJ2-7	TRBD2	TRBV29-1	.	CSVGRVAGEQYF	TGCAGCGTTGGGCGGGTAGCGGGTGAGCAGTACTTC
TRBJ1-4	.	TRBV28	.	CASSLQTLWEKLFF	TGTGCCAGCAGTTTACAGACACTTTGGGAAAAACTGTTTTTT
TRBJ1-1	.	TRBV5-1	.	CASSEGNTEAFF	TGCGCCAGCAGCGAGGGGAACACTGAAGCTTTCTTT
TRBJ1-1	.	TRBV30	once	CAWRAGPSGTEAFF	TGTGCCTGGAGAGCCGGGCCCTCGGGAACTGAAGCTTTCTTT
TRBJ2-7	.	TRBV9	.	CASSVLDSRDEQYF	TGTGCCAGCAGCGTGTTGGACAGTCGGGACGAGCAGTACTTC
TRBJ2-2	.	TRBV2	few	CASSESSGTGELFF	TGTGCCAGCAGTGAAAGTTCCGGCACCGGGGAGCTGTTTTTT
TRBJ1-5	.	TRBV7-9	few	CASSLGYQPQHF	TGTGCCAGCAGCTTGGGGTATCAGCCCCAGCATTTT
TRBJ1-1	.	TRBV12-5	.	CASGLVAFGGRLNTEAFF	TGTGCTAGTGGTTTGGTCGCGTTCGGAGGGCGACTAAACACTGAAGCTTTCTTT
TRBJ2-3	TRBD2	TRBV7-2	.	CASSLKGPAGVHTDTQYF	TGTGCCAGCAGCTTAAAGGGCCCAGCGGGGGTCCACACAGATACGCAGTATTTT
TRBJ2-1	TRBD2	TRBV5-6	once	CASSPMVGLAGGEQFF	TGTGCCAGCAGTCCAATGGTGGGACTAGCGGGAGGTGAGCAGTTCTTC